The 23 T cell receptor beta chains below were found in one sample sequenced in a study of T cell changes during pregnancy in multiple sclerosis. Assay: immunoSEQ multiplex PCR; the TCRdb copy retains only in-frame clones and omits some. The sample carries 60,000 to 85,000 clones, roughly 94% recorded once. The specimen comprised peripheral blood, sampled in the third trimester of pregnancy. The receptors stem from a female donor with multiple sclerosis, enrolled in a pregnancy study.

The V and J genes are TRBV9 and TRBJ2-2; 7 bases fit TRBD2. The CDR3 runs to 13 residues. Looked up from germline, CDR1 is SGDLS and CDR2 is YYNGEE. Trimming removed 4 bases from V and 6 bases from J; junction bases left unmatched: 3. CDR3 residues: CASSRGDPGELFF. The DNA of the CDR3 is TGTGCCAGCAGCCGGGGGGACCCCGGGGAGCTGTTTTTT.

The rearrangement links TRBV19 to TRBJ1-2; TRBD1 matches 7 bases. V shed 9 bases and J 6 bases; nucleotides not matched to a gene: 19. CDR3 size: 16 residues. Germline loops: CDR1 LNHDA, CDR2 SQIVND (reference sequence). The CDR3 DNA reads TGTGCCAGCGGGAACCGTAACCCAGGGGGAATGGATGGCTACACCTTC. Translation gives CASGNRNPGGMDGYTF.

The rearrangement uses TRBV7-2 and TRBJ1-1; no reliable D call. V was shortened by 5 bases and J by 0 bases, with 10 bases between the two germline ends. CDR3 size: 14 residues. Germline-derived CDR1 and CDR2 are SGHTA and FQGNSA. The CDR3 sequence is CASSQLLLNTEAFF. The DNA of the CDR3 is TGTGCCAGCAGCCAACTATTGTTGAACACTGAAGCTTTCTTT.

This chain joins TRBV7-9 and TRBJ1-2; D is perhaps TRBD1 (6 bases). This CDR3 is built from 14 residues. Germline V gene sequence: CDR1 SEHNR, CDR2 FQNEAQ (reference sequence). Trimming left V 5 bases short and J 6 bases short, with 16 bases between. CDR3 sequence reads: CASSLNREPHGYTF. The CDR3 bases are TGTGCCAGCAGCCTAAACAGGGAGCCCCATGGCTACACCTTC.

V usage is TRBV7-2 and J usage is TRBJ2-1, with D maybe TRBD2 (6 bases). The V gene's germline CDR1 is SGHTA and CDR2 FQGNSA. This CDR3 is 17 amino acids long. V was trimmed by 5 bases and J by 1 base, leaving 18 bases between them. The CDR3, as DNA: TGTGCCAGCAGCCCCCCAGAGGGGAGGACTTCCTACAATGAGCAGTTCTTC. Encoded protein: CASSPPEGRTSYNEQFF.

This chain uses TRBV1 with TRBJ2-3; the table's D call TRBD2 went unverified against the DNA. TRBV1 is flagged as a pseudogene. The CDR3 has 21 residues. The CDR3 coding sequence is TGCACCAGCAGCCAAGATCAGGGACTAGCGGGGTTGTGGATCCCCACAGATACGCAGTATTTT. It codes for CTSSQDQGLAGLWIPTDTQYF.

This rearrangement joins TRBV2 to TRBJ1-3; 8 bases line up with TRBD1. The CDR3 spans 18 residues. Germline V lookup: CDR1 SNHLY, CDR2 FYNNEI. The J segment lost 0 bases and the V segment lost 6 bases, leaving 13 bases of the junction unmatched. DNA for the CDR3: TGTGCCAGCAGCGCCGGGACAGGCCGGGCGGGCTCTGGAAACACCATATATTTT. Translation: CASSAGTGRAGSGNTIYF.

The rearrangement links TRBV6-1 to TRBJ2-7; 7 bases agree with TRBD2. With V trimmed by 3 bases and J by 2 bases, 4 bases remained unmatched. Germline CDR1 is MNHNS and CDR2 is SASEGT. The CDR3 length is 14 residues. The CDR3 region has the DNA TGTGCCAGCAGTGATGCCAGCGGGGCCTACGAGCAGTACTTC. This encodes CASSDASGAYEQYF.

The rearrangement links TRBV7-2 to TRBJ2-3; TRBD2 might be the D (5 bases). Per the germline V gene, CDR1 is SGHTA and CDR2 is FQGNSA. CDR3 size: 14 residues. The germline V and J ends were trimmed by 3 bases and 0 bases, with 7 bases remaining between them. CDR3 nucleotides: TGTGCCAGCAGCTTCCGGGGTAGCACAGATACGCAGTATTTT. Its translation is CASSFRGSTDTQYF.

This sequence joins TRBV9 and TRBJ2-7; 11 bases fit TRBD2. CDR1 is SGDLS, CDR2 YYNGEE, per germline. J lost 2 bases, V lost 4 bases, and 8 bases had no gene match. This CDR3 has 16 residues. The CDR3 nucleotides read TGTGCCAGCAGCCCCCGTCTAGCGGGGGGAACCTACGAGCAGTACTTC. Encoded protein: CASSPRLAGGTYEQYF.

This sequence joins TRBV12-2 and TRBJ1-1; the tabulated D call, TRBD1, remains unverified against the DNA. TRBV12-2 is tagged as a pseudogene. The CDR3 has 20 amino acids. CDR3 sequence: CASRLARGSRDRATKTEAFF. The CDR3 nucleotides read TGTGCAAGTCGCTTAGCCAGAGGGTCGCGGGACAGGGCGACAAAAACTGAAGCTTTCTTT.

The genes are TRBV4-3 and TRBJ1-2; D is undetermined. V lost 0 bases, J lost 3 bases, and 11 bases lay in between. The CDR3 spans 15 residues. From germline, CDR1 is LGHNA and CDR2 YSLEER. The CDR3 sequence is CASSQEHSLHYGYTF. In DNA form, the CDR3 reads TGCGCCAGCAGCCAAGAACACAGCCTTCACTATGGCTACACCTTC.

CDR3 in amino acids: CAWLGQGANEQFF. The CDR3 nucleotides read TGTGCCTGGTTGGGACAGGGGGCGAATGAGCAGTTCTTC. The chain recombines TRBV30 with TRBJ2-1; 12 nucleotides agree with TRBD1. There are 13 residues in the CDR3. Losses at the gene ends were 5 bases for V and 7 bases for J; bases not matched to a gene: 3. The V gene's germline CDR1 is GTSNPN and CDR2 SVGIG (reference sequence).

The rearrangement uses TRBV6-5 and TRBJ1-3; no reliable D call. Deletions cut 5 bases from V and 4 bases from J, with 15 bases between. CDR3 length equals 15 residues. The germline CDR1 and CDR2 sequences are MNHEY and SVGAGI. The CDR3, as DNA: TGTGCCAGCAGTCCCGGACTTAACGAAGGAAACACCATATATTTT. Translation gives CASSPGLNEGNTIYF.

The chain links TRBV16 to TRBJ2-2, with 8 positions matching TRBD1. J gave up 2 bases and V 4 bases, and 6 bases lay outside the gene matches. Germline loops: CDR1 KGHSY, CDR2 FQNENV. CDR3 size: 16 residues. The CDR3 DNA sequence: TGTGCCAGCAGCCTTCTACAGGGGGTAAACACCGGGGAGCTGTTTTTT. It codes for CASSLLQGVNTGELFF. Full variable domain (remainder filled in from reference TRBV16 and TRBJ2-2): GEEVAQTPKHLVRGEGQKAKLYCAPIKGHSYVFWYQQVLKNEFKFLISFQNENVFDETGMPKERFSAKCLPNSPCSLEIQATKLEDSAVYFCASSLLQGVNTGELFFGEGSRLTVL.

V is TRBV5-6 and J is TRBJ2-7; 9 nucleotides agree with TRBD1. After removal of 4 bases from V and 2 bases from J, the junction contained 4 bases not matched to a gene. The CDR3 has 14 amino acids. Germline lookup yields CDR1 SGHDT and CDR2 YYEEEE. The CDR3 loop reads CASSPRDRAYEQYF. CDR3 nucleotide sequence: TGTGCCAGCAGCCCCCGGGACAGGGCCTACGAGCAGTACTTC.

V gene TRBV9 combines with J gene TRBJ2-5; D perhaps matches TRBD2 (7 bases). This CDR3 region has 14 residues. Germline assignment: CDR1 SGDLS and CDR2 YYNGEE. V was pared by 0 bases and J by 4 bases, with 10 bases between. DNA of the CDR3: TGTGCCAGCAGCGTAGAGGGGGGGCGAGAGACCCAGTACTTC. Its protein is CASSVEGGRETQYF.

The V call is TRBV5-1, the J call TRBJ2-1; 7 nucleotides line up with TRBD2. V lost 3 bases and J lost 1; bases outside the gene matches: 4. The CDR3 loop spans 15 amino acids. CDR1 and CDR2 (germline): SGHRS, YFSETQ. Here the CDR3 DNA reads TGCGCCAGCAGCTCGGGGGGTTCGTCCTACAATGAGCAGTTCTTC. It translates to CASSSGGSSYNEQFF.

The rearrangement links TRBV2 to TRBJ1-2; 8 positions match TRBD1. The CDR3 consists of 15 residues. V lost 1 base to trimming and J lost 4 bases; unmatched junction nucleotides: 5. Germline V gives CDR1 SNHLY, CDR2 FYNNEI. The chain's CDR3 is CASSEDGTGFYGYTF. CDR3 sequence (DNA): TGTGCCAGCAGTGAAGACGGGACAGGCTTCTATGGCTACACCTTC.

This clone was seen once. J is TRBJ1-2 and V is TRBV21-1; the table calls TRBD1, which could not be checked here. TRBV21-1 is tagged as a pseudogene. This CDR3 is built from 15 residues. The CDR3 protein is CASSHRDRRRRGYTF. CDR3 DNA: TGTGCCAGCAGCCACCGGGACAGGCGCCGCCGGGGCTACACCTTC.

The rearrangement joins TRBV19 to TRBJ2-5; 10 positions match TRBD2. The junction had 4 bases not matched to a gene; V was cut back by 6 bases and J by 3 bases. Germline V gives CDR1 LNHDA, CDR2 SQIVND (reference sequence). This CDR3 is 14 amino acids long. CDR3 nucleotides: TGTGCCAGTAGCTCTAGCGGGGGAAAAGAGACCCAGTACTTC. The encoded protein is CASSSSGGKETQYF.

J is TRBJ1-2 and V is TRBV20-1; D is perhaps TRBD1 (6 bases). The CDR3 is 10 residues long. Per the germline V gene, CDR1 is DFQATT and CDR2 is SNEGSKA (reference sequence). Trimming removed 5 bases from V and 8 bases from J, with 9 bases in between. The CDR3 sequence is CSASGEGYTF. The CDR3 DNA reads TGCAGTGCTTCAGGGGAGGGCTACACCTTC.

This rearrangement joins TRBV2 to TRBJ2-7; perhaps TRBD2 as D (5 bases). The germline V gene has CDR1 SNHLY and CDR2 FYNNEI. V was shortened by 4 bases and J by 2 bases, with 9 bases between the two germline ends. The CDR3 spans 13 residues. The DNA for the CDR3 is TGTGCCAGCAGTGTGGACTTGGCCTACGAGCAGTACTTC. Residues: CASSVDLAYEQYF.